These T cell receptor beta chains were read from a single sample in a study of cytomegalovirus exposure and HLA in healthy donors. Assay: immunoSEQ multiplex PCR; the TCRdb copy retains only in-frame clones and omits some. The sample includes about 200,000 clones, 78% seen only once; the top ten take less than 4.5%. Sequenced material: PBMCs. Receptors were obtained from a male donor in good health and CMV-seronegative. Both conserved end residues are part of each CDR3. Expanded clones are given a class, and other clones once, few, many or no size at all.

CASSEMPETQYF,TRBJ2-5,.,12,TRBV2
CSVGMRQGYEQYF,TRBJ2-7,.,13,TRBV29-1
CASSEGQRLEQYF,TRBJ2-7,once,13,TRBV19
CASSEGGHQPQHF,TRBJ1-5,few,13,TRBV6-1
CATLLVTDEQFF,TRBJ2-1,.,12,TRBV6-1
CASSLAAGVQETQYF,TRBJ2-5,.,15,TRBV5-1
CASSYRTSEETQYF,TRBJ2-5,.,14,TRBV6-5
CASTERQGFQETQYF,TRBJ2-5,.,15,TRBV5-5
CASTPGQGTYNEQFF,TRBJ2-1,once,15,TRBV25-1
CASSVALTDTQYF,TRBJ2-3,.,13,TRBV9
CASSEASGRGASGYEQYF,TRBJ2-7,.,18,TRBV2
CSVAGTSGMLMDEQYF,TRBJ2-7,.,16,TRBV29-1
CASSEGQLNNQPQHF,TRBJ1-5,.,15,TRBV6-1
CASSTGVGGTDTQYF,TRBJ2-3,.,15,TRBV18
CAIASSGGDTGELFF,TRBJ2-2,few,15,TRBV10-3
CASRGLAGVLDTQYF,TRBJ2-3,.,15,TRBV2